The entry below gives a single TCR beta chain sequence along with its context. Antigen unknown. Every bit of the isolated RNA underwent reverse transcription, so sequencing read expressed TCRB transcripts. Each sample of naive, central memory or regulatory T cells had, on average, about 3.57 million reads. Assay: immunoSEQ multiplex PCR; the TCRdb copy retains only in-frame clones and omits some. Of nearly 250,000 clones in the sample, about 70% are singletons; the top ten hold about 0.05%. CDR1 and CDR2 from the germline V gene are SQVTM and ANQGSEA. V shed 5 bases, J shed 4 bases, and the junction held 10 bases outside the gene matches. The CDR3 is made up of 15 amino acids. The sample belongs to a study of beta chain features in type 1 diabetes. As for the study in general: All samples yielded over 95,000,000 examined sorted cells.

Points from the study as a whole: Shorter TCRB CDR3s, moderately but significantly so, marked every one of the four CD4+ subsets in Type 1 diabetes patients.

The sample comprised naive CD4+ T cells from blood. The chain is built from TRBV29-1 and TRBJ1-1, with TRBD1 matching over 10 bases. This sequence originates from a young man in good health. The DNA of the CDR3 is TGCAGCGTTACCACCTGGGACAGGGGTTCCACTGAAGCTTTCTTT. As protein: CSVTTWDRGSTEAFF.